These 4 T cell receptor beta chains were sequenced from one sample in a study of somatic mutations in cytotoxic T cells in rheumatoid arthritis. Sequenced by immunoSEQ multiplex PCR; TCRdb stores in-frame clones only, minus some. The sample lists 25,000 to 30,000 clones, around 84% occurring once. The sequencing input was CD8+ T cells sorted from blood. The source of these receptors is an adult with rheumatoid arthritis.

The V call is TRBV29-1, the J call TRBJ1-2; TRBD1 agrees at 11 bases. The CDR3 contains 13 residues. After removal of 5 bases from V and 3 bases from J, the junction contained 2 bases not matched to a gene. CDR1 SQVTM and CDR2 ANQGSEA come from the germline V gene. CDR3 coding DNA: TGCAGCGTTCGGGACAGGGGGGACTATGGCTACACCTTC. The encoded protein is CSVRDRGDYGYTF.

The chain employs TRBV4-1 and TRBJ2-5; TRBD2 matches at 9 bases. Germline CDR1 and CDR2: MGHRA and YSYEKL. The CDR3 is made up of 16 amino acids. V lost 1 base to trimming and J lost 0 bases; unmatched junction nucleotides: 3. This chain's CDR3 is CASSQVAGANQETQYF. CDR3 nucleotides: TGCGCCAGCAGCCAAGTAGCGGGGGCGAACCAAGAGACCCAGTACTTC.

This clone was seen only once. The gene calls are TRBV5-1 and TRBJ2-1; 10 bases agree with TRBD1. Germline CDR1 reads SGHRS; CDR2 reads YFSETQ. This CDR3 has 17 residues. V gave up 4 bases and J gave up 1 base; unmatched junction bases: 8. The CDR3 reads CASSPSDRGISYNEQFF. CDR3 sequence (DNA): TGCGCCAGCAGCCCTTCGGACAGGGGGATATCCTACAATGAGCAGTTCTTC.

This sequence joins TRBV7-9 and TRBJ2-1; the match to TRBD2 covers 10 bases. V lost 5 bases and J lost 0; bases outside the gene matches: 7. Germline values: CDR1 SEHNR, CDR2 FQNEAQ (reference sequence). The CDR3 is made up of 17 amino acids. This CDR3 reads CASSKLAGTLSYNEQFF. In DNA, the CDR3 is TGTGCCAGCAGCAAACTAGCGGGGACCCTCTCCTACAATGAGCAGTTCTTC.